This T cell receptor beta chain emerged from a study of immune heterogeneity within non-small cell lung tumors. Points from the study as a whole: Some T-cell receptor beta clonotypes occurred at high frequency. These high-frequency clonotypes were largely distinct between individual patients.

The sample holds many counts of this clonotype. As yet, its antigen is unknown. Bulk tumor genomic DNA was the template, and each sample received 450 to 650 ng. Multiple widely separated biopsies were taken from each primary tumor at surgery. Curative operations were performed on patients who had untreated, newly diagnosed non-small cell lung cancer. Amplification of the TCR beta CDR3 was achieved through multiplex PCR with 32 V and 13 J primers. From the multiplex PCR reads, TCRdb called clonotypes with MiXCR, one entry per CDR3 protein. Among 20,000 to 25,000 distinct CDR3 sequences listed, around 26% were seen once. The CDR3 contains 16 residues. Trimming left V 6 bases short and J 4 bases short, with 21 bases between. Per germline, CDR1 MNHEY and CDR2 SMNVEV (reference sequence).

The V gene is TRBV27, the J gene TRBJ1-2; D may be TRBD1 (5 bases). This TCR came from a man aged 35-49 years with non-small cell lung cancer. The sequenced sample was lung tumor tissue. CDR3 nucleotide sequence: TGTGCCAGCAGGCCGGTCTGGGCCGAGGGGAGCTATGGCTACACCTTC. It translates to CASRPVWAEGSYGYTF.